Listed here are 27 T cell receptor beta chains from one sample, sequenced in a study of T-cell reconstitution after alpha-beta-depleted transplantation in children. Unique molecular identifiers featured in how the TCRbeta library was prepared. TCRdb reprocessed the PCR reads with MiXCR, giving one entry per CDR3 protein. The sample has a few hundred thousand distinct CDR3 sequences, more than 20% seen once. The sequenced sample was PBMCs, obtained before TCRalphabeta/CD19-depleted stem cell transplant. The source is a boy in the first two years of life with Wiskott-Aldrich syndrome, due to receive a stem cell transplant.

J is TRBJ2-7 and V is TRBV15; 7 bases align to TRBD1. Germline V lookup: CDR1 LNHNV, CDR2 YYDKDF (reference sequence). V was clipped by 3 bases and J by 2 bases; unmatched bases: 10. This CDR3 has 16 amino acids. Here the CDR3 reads CATSSRSTGTAYEQYF. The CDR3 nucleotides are TGTGCCACCAGCAGTCGAAGTACCGGGACAGCCTACGAGCAGTACTTC. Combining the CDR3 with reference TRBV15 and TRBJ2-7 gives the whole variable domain DAMVIQNPRYQVTQFGKPVTLSCSQTLNHNVMYWYQQKSSQAPKLLFHYYDKDFNNEADTPDNFQSRRPNTSFCFLDIRSPGLGDTAMYLCATSSRSTGTAYEQYFGPGTRLTVT.

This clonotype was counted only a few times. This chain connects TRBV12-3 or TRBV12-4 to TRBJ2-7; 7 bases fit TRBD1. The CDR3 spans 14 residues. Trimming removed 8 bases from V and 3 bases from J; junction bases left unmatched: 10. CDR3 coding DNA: TGTGCCAGCGGAGAGACAGGGACGATCTACGAGCAGTACTTC. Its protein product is CASGETGTIYEQYF.

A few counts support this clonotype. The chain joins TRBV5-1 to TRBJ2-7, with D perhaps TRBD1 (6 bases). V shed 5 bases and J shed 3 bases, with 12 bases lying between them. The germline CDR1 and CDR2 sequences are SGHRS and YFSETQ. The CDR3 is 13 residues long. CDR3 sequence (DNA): TGCGCCAGCAGACCCCGGACAGACTACGAGCAGTACTTC. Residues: CASRPRTDYEQYF.

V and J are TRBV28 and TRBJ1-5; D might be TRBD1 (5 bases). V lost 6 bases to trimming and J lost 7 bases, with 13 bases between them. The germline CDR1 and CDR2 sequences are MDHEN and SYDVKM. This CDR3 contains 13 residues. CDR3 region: CASSPGWDQPQHF. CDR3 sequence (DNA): TGTGCCAGCAGCCCAGGGTGGGACCAGCCCCAGCATTTT.

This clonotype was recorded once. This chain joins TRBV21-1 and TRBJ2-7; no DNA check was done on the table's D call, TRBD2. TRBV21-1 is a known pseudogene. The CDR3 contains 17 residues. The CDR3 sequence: CASSKAGEREDSYEQYF. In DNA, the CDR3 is TGTGCCAGCAGCAAAGCTGGAGAGCGGGAGGATTCCTACGAGCAGTACTTC.

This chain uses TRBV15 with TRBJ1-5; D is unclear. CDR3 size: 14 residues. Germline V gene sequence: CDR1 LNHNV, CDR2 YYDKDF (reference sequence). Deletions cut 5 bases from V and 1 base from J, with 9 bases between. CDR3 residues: CATSPFGSNQPQHF. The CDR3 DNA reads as TGTGCCACCAGCCCGTTCGGAAGCAATCAGCCCCAGCATTTT.

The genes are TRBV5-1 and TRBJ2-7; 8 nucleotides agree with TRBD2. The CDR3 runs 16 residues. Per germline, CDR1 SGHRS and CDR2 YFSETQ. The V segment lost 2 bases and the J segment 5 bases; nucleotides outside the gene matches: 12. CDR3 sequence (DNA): TGCGCCAGCAGCTTTGGGACTAGACCCTTTAAGGACGAGCAGTACTTC. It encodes CASSFGTRPFKDEQYF.

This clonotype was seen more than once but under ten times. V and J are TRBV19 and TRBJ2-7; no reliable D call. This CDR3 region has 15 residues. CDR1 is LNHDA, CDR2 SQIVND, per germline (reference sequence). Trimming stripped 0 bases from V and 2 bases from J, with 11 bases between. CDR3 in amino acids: CASSIELATTYEQYF. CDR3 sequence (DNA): TGTGCCAGTAGTATAGAGTTGGCAACGACCTACGAGCAGTACTTC.

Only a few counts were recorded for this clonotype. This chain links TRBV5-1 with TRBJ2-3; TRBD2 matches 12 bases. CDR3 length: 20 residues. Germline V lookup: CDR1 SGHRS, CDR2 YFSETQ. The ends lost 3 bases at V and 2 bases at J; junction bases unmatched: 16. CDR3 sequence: CASSSGVLAGGPYFTDTQYF. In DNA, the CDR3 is TGCGCCAGCAGCTCGGGGGTTCTAGCGGGAGGGCCGTACTTCACAGATACGCAGTATTTT.

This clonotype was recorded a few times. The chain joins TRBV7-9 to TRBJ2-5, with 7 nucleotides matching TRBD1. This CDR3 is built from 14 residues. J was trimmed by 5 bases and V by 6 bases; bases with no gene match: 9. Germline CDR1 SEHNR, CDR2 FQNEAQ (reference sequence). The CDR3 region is CASRTGTARETQYF. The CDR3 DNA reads TGTGCCAGCAGGACAGGGACAGCCCGGGAGACCCAGTACTTC.

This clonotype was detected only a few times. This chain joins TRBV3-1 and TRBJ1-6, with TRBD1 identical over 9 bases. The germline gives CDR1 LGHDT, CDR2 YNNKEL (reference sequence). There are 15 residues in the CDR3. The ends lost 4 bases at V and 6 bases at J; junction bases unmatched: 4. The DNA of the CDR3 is TGTGCCAGCAGCCTTGGGGACAGGGCTAATTCACCCCTCCACTTT. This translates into CASSLGDRANSPLHF.

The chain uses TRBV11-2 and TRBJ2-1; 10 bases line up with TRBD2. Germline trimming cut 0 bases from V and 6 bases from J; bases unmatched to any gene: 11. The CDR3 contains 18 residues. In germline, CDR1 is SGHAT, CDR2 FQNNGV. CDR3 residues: CASSLDIRTSGKFNEQFF. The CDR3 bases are TGTGCCAGCAGCTTAGATATAAGGACTAGCGGAAAATTCAATGAGCAGTTCTTC. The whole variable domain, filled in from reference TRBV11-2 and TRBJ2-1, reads EAGVAQSPRYKIIEKRQSVAFWCNPISGHATLYWYQQILGQGPKLLIQFQNNGVVDDSQLPKDRFSAERLKGVDSTLKIQPAKLEDSAVYLCASSLDIRTSGKFNEQFFGPGTRLTVL.

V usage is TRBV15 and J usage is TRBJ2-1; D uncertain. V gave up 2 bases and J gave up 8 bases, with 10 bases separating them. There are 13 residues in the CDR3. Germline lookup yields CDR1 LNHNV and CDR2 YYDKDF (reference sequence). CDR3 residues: CATSRLRVDEQFF. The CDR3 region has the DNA TGTGCCACCAGCAGACTTAGGGTCGATGAGCAGTTCTTC.

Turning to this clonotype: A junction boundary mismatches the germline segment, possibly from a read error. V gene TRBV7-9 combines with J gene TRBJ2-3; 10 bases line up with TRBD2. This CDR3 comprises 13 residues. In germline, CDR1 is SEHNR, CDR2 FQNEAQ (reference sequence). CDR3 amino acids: CASSLVRILAGHF. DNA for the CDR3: TGTGCCAGCAGCTTAGTGAGAATACTAGCGGGACATTTT.

DNA for the CDR3: TGCAGTGCTAGAGACCCGGGGACAGGGGGCCCCTATAATTCACCCCTCCACTTT. Translating gives CSARDPGTGGPYNSPLHF. J is TRBJ1-6 and V is TRBV20-1; TRBD1 matches at 12 bases. V lost 0 bases, J lost 2 bases, and 5 bases stayed unmatched. The length of the CDR3 is 18 residues. Germline V gives CDR1 DFQATT, CDR2 SNEGSKA (reference sequence).

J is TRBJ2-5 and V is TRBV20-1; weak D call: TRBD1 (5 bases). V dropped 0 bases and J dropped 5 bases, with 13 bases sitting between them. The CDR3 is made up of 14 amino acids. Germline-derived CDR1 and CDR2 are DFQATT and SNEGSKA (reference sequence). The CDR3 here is CSARDPGWGETQYF. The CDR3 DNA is TGCAGTGCTAGAGATCCAGGGTGGGGTGAGACCCAGTACTTC.

DNA for the CDR3: TGTGCCAGCACCCAAGGGCAGCTGACAGATACGCAGTATTTT. Translation: CASTQGQLTDTQYF. This rearrangement joins TRBV7-6 to TRBJ2-3, with no clear D. Trimming cost V 7 bases and J 3 bases, with 14 bases left between them. Germline values: CDR1 SGHVS, CDR2 FNYEAQ. This CDR3 contains 14 residues.

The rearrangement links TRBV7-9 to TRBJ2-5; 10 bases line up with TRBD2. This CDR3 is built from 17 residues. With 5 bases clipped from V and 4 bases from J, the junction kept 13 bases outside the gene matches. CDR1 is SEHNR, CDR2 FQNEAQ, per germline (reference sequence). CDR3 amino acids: CASSHPIASGGLETQYF. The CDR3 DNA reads TGTGCCAGCAGCCACCCAATTGCTAGCGGGGGTCTAGAGACCCAGTACTTC.

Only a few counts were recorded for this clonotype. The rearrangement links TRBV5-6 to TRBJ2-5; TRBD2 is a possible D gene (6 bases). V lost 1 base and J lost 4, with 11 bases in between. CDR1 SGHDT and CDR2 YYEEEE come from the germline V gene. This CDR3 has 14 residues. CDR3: CASSLWRGGETQYF. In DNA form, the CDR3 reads TGTGCCAGCAGCTTGTGGAGGGGAGGAGAGACCCAGTACTTC. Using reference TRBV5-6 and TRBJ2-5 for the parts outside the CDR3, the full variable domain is DAGVTQSPTHLIKTRGQQVTLRCSPKSGHDTVSWYQQALGQGPQFIFQYYEEEERQRGNFPDRFSGHQFPNYSSELNVNALLLGDSALYLCASSLWRGGETQYFGPGTRLLVL.

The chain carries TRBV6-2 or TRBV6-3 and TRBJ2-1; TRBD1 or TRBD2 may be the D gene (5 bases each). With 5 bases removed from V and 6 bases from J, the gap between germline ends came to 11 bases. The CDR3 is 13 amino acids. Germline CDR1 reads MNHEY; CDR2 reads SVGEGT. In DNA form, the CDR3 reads TGTGCCAGCAGTGGGACGATGGGCAATGAGCAGTTCTTC. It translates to CASSGTMGNEQFF.

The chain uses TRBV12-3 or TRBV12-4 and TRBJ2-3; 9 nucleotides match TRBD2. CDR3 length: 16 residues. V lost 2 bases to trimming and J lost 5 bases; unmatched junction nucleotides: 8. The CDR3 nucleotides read TGTGCCAGCAGTTTATTCGGGCGGGAGGGCAAAGATACGCAGTATTTT. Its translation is CASSLFGREGKDTQYF.

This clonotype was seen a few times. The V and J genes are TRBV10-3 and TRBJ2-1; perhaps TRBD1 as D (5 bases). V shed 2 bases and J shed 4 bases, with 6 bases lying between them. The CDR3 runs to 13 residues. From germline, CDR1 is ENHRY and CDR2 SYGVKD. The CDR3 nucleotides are TGTGCCATCAGTGAGAACAGGTACAATGAGCAGTTCTTC. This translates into CAISENRYNEQFF.

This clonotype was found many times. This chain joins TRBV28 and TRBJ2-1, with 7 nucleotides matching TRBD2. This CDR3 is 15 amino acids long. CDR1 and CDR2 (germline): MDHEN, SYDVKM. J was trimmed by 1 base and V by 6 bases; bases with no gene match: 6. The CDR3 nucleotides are TGTGCCAGCAGGAAGCGGGAATTATCCTACAATGAGCAGTTCTTC. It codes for CASRKRELSYNEQFF.

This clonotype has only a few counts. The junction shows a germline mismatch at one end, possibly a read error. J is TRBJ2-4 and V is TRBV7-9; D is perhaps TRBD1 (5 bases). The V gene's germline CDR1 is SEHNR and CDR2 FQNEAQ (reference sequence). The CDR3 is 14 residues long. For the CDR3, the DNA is TGTGCCGGCAGCCCGACAGTAGCCAAAAACATTCAGTACTTC. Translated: CAGSPTVAKNIQYF.

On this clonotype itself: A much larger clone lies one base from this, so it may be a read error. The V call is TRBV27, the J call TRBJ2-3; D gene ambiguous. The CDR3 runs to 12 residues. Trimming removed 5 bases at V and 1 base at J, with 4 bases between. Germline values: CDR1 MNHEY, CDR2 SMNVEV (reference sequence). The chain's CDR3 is CASSQRTDTQYF. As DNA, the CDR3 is TGTGCCAGCAGTCAACGCACAGATACGCAGTATTTT.

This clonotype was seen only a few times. CDR3 loop: CASSLGGGPFNEQFF. The CDR3 DNA reads as TGTGCCAGCAGCTTAGGGGGAGGGCCGTTCAATGAGCAGTTCTTC. The chain recombines TRBV7-2 with TRBJ2-1, with 7 bases identical to TRBD2. V trimming: 1 base; J trimming: 6 bases; junction bases outside the gene matches: 6. Germline CDR1 and CDR2: SGHTA and FQGNSA. The CDR3 is 15 amino acids. Full variable domain (outside the CDR3, taken from reference TRBV7-2 and TRBJ2-1): GAGVSQSPSNKVTEKGKDVELRCDPISGHTALYWYRQSLGQGLEFLIYFQGNSAPDKSGLPSDRFSAERTGGSVSTLTIQRTQQEDSAVYLCASSLGGGPFNEQFFGPGTRLTVL.

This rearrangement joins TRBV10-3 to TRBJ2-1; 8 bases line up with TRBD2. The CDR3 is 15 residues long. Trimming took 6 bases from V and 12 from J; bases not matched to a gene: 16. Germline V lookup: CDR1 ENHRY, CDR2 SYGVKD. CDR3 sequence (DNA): TGTGCCATCAGCCCCTCTACTGGACTAGCTCGGCGGCAGTTCTTC. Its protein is CAISPSTGLARRQFF.